This passage covers 10 T cell receptor beta chains from one sample sequenced in a study of blood T cell repertoires in COVID-19. The table came from immunoSEQ multiplex PCR; TCRdb's copy has only in-frame clones and leaves some out. This sample yields about 110,000 clones, of which over 65% are seen a single time; 3.8% belongs to the top ten. The sequencing sample was made of peripheral blood. The receptors were sampled from an elderly woman with acute or convalescent COVID-19.

The chain recombines TRBV5-6 with TRBJ2-1; TRBD1 might be the D (6 bases). Deletions cut 1 base from V and 9 bases from J, with 14 bases between. This CDR3 spans 14 amino acids. Germline loops: CDR1 SGHDT, CDR2 YYEEEE. The chain's CDR3 is CASSLSFGGFEQFF. The CDR3 bases are TGTGCCAGCAGCTTGTCTTTTGGGGGCTTTGAGCAGTTCTTC.

The sample holds one count of this clone. The chain carries TRBV19 and TRBJ1-2; 7 bases line up with TRBD1. J lost 3 bases, V lost 10 bases, and 8 bases had no gene match. CDR3 size: 13 residues. The germline V gene has CDR1 LNHDA and CDR2 SQIVND (reference sequence). CDR3 coding DNA: TGTGCCACCGCGTGGACAGGTCACTATGGCTACACCTTC. Its protein product is CATAWTGHYGYTF.

This rearrangement joins TRBV7-2 to TRBJ2-7, with 12 bases lining up with TRBD1. The CDR3 length is 16 residues. V lost 4 bases and J lost 7; bases outside the gene matches: 11. Germline-derived CDR1 and CDR2 are SGHTA and FQGNSA. CDR3: CASSSTGTGGGWEQYF. In nucleotides, the CDR3 is TGTGCCAGCAGCTCCACCGGGACAGGGGGCGGTTGGGAGCAGTACTTC.

This clone was detected a few times. As DNA, the CDR3 is TGTGCCAGTAGTATAGGGGACAGGTGGGAAAAACTGTTTTTT. This encodes CASSIGDRWEKLFF. J is TRBJ1-4 and V is TRBV19, with TRBD1 matching over 8 bases. V gave up 1 base and J gave up 8 bases; unmatched junction bases: 3. The CDR3 consists of 14 residues. In germline, CDR1 is LNHDA, CDR2 SQIVND (reference sequence).

The chain combines TRBV5-1 with TRBJ2-7, with D maybe TRBD2 (5 bases). Trimming cost V 3 bases and J 0 bases, with 16 bases left between them. The CDR3 consists of 16 residues. Germline-derived CDR1 and CDR2 are SGHRS and YFSETQ. CDR3 coding DNA: TGCGCCAGCAGCTCCCATCGCGACTATTACTCCTACGAGCAGTACTTC. The encoded protein is CASSSHRDYYSYEQYF.

The chain combines TRBV5-1 with TRBJ2-2; perhaps TRBD2 as D (7 bases). Trimming removed 0 bases from V and 7 bases from J, with 16 bases in between. CDR3 length: 16 residues. Germline CDR1 and CDR2: SGHRS and YFSETQ. The CDR3: CASSLADAGAGGELFF. The CDR3 nucleotides are TGCGCCAGCAGCTTGGCCGATGCGGGGGCTGGCGGGGAGCTGTTTTTT.

The chain joins TRBV7-3 to TRBJ1-1; no clear D gene. V gave up 5 bases and J gave up 1 base, with 11 bases separating them. The CDR3 contains 14 residues. CDR1 is SGHTA and CDR2 is FQGTGA in the germline V gene. The CDR3 sequence: CASSPGWRNTEAFF. The CDR3 bases are TGTGCCAGCAGCCCCGGTTGGAGGAACACTGAAGCTTTCTTT.

The chain links TRBV25-1 to TRBJ1-4; 7 bases fit TRBD1. Germline V CDR1 and CDR2: MGHDK, SYGVNS. The junction had 10 bases not matched to a gene; V was cut back by 4 bases and J by 8 bases. The CDR3 runs 15 residues. CDR3 bases: TGTGCCAGCAGTGCCTTCCGGGACAGTCGGGAAAAACTGTTTTTT. It encodes CASSAFRDSREKLFF. Full variable domain (outside the CDR3, taken from reference TRBV25-1 and TRBJ1-4): EADIYQTPRYLVIGTGKKITLECSQTMGHDKMYWYQQDPGMELHLIHYSYGVNSTEKGDLSSESTVSRIRTEHFPLTLESARPSHTSQYLCASSAFRDSREKLFFGSGTQLSVL.

The rearrangement links TRBV29-1 to TRBJ2-5, with a tentative D call TRBD1 (5 bases). The CDR3 is made up of 15 amino acids. From germline, CDR1 is SQVTM and CDR2 ANQGSEA. Deletions cut 3 bases from V and 6 bases from J, with 20 bases between. CDR3: CSVDPGRGAMKTQYF. As DNA, the CDR3 is TGCAGCGTTGATCCCGGGCGTGGGGCAATGAAGACCCAGTACTTC.

This clone was seen only a few times. The chain carries TRBV5-6 and TRBJ2-2, with a weak D call TRBD2 (6 bases). This CDR3 is 12 amino acids long. CDR1 SGHDT and CDR2 YYEEEE come from the germline V gene. The V end lost 4 bases, the J end lost 14 bases, and 15 bases lay between the germline ends. CDR3 protein: CASSQGGPGLFF. The CDR3 bases are TGTGCCAGCAGCCAGGGAGGCCCGGGACTGTTTTTT. The full variable domain, with the rest looked up from reference TRBV5-6 and TRBJ2-2, is DAGVTQSPTHLIKTRGQQVTLRCSPKSGHDTVSWYQQALGQGPQFIFQYYEEEERQRGNFPDRFSGHQFPNYSSELNVNALLLGDSALYLCASSQGGPGLFFGEGSRLTVL.